The source of this T cell receptor beta chain is a study of preoperative IRX-2 immunotherapy in early breast cancer. Noted treatment: preoperative locoregional IRX-2 cytokine immunotherapy. The data were produced by immunoSEQ multiplex PCR, yet TCRdb's version contains in-frame clones alone and is incomplete. The repertoire holds 40,000 to 50,000 clones, with around three quarters as singletons. The CDR3 length is 18 residues. Unmatched junction bases numbered 8, after V lost 0 bases and J lost 4 bases. Looked up from germline, CDR1 is LNHNV and CDR2 is YYDKDF (reference sequence). This chain connects TRBV15 to TRBJ2-3; 12 positions match TRBD2. The material sequenced was tumor tissue, taken after IRX-2 immunotherapy. This TCR was recovered from a human donor with breast cancer. The chain's CDR3 is CATSRDTFTSGGSDTQYF. CDR3 sequence (DNA): TGTGCCACCAGCAGAGATACCTTCACTAGCGGGGGGTCAGATACGCAGTATTTT.